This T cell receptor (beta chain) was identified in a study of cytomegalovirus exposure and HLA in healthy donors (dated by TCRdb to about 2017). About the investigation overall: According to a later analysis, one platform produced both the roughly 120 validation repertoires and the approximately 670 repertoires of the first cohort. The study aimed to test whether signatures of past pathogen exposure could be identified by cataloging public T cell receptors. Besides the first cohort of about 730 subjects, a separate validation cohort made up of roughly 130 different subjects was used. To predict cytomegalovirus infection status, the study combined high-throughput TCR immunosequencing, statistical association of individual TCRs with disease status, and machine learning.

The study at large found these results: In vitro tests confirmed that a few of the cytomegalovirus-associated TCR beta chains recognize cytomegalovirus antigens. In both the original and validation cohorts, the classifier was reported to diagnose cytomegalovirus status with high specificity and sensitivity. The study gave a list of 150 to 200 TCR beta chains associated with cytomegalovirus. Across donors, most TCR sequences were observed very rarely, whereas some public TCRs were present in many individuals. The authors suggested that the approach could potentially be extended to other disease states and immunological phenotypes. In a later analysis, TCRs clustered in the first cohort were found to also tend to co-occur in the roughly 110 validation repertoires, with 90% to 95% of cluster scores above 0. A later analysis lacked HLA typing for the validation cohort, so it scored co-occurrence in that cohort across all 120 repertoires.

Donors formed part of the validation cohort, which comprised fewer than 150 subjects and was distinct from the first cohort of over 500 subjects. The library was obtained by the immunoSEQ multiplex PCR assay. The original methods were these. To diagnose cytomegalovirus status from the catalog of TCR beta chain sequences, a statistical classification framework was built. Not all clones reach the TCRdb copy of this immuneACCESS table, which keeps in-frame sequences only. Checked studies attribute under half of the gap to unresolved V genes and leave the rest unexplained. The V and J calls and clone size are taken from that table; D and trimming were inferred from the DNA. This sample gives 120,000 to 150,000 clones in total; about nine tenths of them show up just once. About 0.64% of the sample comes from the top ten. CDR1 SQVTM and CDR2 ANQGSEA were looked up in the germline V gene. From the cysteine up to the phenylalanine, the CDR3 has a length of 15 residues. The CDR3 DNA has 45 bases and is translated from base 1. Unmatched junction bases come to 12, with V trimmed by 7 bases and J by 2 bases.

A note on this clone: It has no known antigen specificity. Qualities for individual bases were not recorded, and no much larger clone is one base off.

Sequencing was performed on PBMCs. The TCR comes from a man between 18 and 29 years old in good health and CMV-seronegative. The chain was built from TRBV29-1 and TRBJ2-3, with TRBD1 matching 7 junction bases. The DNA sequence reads TGCAGCGCTCCGGTGGGGGACAGACACACAGATACGCAGTATTTT. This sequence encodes CSAPVGDRHTDTQYF.